One and the same sample provided the 3 T cell receptor beta chains below, sequenced in a study of cytomegalovirus exposure and HLA in healthy donors. Primers included in the PCR were 60 Vbeta and 13 Jbeta primers. The repertoire was sequenced with immunoSEQ multiplex PCR; TCRdb's copy has only in-frame clones and lacks some. The sample includes some 210,000 clones, around 73% seen only once; the top ten take 3.8%. Sequencing was carried out using PBMCs. The source of these receptors is a male donor in good health and CMV-seronegative.

The rearrangement uses TRBV5-1 and TRBJ1-2; 7 bases map to TRBD1. With 4 bases clipped from V and 4 bases from J, the junction kept 13 bases outside the gene matches. This CDR3 contains 16 residues. Germline V lookup: CDR1 SGHRS, CDR2 YFSETQ. This CDR3 is CASSTSDRVRSYGYTF. Here the CDR3 DNA reads TGCGCCAGCAGCACGTCCGACAGGGTAAGGAGCTATGGCTACACCTTC.

The rearrangement joins TRBV30 to TRBJ1-6; no clear D gene. Germline CDR1 GTSNPN, CDR2 SVGIG (reference sequence). The CDR3 extends over 12 amino acids. V lost 5 bases, J lost 7 bases, and 9 bases lay in between. The CDR3 bases are TGTGCCTGGGCTCGGGTAAATTCACCCCTCCACTTT. Its translation: CAWARVNSPLHF.

The V gene is TRBV5-4, the J gene TRBJ2-5, with TRBD2 matching over 8 bases. From germline, CDR1 is SGHNT and CDR2 YYREEE (reference sequence). The CDR3 has 14 residues. Unmatched junction bases numbered 3, after V lost 2 bases and J lost 3 bases. The CDR3 sequence: CASSFGLAEETQYF. The CDR3 coding sequence is TGTGCCAGCAGCTTTGGACTAGCAGAAGAGACCCAGTACTTC.